The 30 T cell receptor beta chains below all came from one sample that was sequenced in a study of blood T cell repertoires in COVID-19. Profiled with immunoSEQ multiplex PCR; TCRdb holds only in-frame clones, not every one. This table holds a few hundred thousand clones, roughly nine tenths found once. Source material: peripheral blood. The receptors come from a woman in her 30s with COVID-19, enrolled during active disease.

The chain combines TRBV7-9 with TRBJ2-1; 12 nucleotides align to TRBD2. V was pared by 5 bases and J by 5 bases, with 4 bases of the junction left unmatched. The CDR3 spans 15 residues. The germline V gene encodes CDR1 SEHNR and CDR2 FQNEAQ (reference sequence). The CDR3 loop is CASSLGLAGNNEQFF. CDR3 coding DNA: TGTGCCAGCAGCCTCGGACTAGCGGGAAACAATGAGCAGTTCTTC.

This chain joins TRBV19 and TRBJ2-1, with a tentative D call TRBD1 (7 bases). CDR1 and CDR2 from the germline V gene are LNHDA and SQIVND (reference sequence). V lost 3 bases and J 7 bases, leaving 16 bases between the germline ends. This CDR3 comprises 15 residues. CDR3 protein: CASSILLEGANEQFF. The CDR3 DNA sequence: TGTGCCAGTAGTATTCTGCTGGAGGGGGCGAATGAGCAGTTCTTC.

The rearrangement links TRBV6-6 to TRBJ2-1, with a tentative D call TRBD2 (7 bases). From germline, CDR1 is MNHNY and CDR2 SVGAGI (reference sequence). Trimming removed 6 bases from V and 7 bases from J, with 19 bases in between. The CDR3 spans 15 residues. CDR3 amino acids: CASSRDGGASNEQFF. The DNA of the CDR3 is TGTGCCAGCAGCCGAGATGGGGGGGCCAGTAATGAGCAGTTCTTC.

The chain recombines TRBV21-1 with TRBJ2-3; TRBD1, the D gene given by the table, was not confirmed from the DNA. TRBV21-1 corresponds to a pseudogene. There are 20 residues in the CDR3. The CDR3 coding sequence is TGTGCCAGCAGCAAAGAGTTCGGGACAGTCGATGGATGTCCTACAGATACGCAGTATTTT. It encodes CASSKEFGTVDGCPTDTQYF.

This chain uses TRBV9 with TRBJ2-3; tentatively, D is TRBD2 (7 bases). This CDR3 comprises 17 residues. With 0 bases removed from V and 1 base from J, the gap between germline ends came to 15 bases. Germline V gene lookup returns CDR1 SGDLS and CDR2 YYNGEE. DNA for the CDR3: TGTGCCAGCAGCGTAGCCCCGTCCGGGGGGCGCACAGATACGCAGTATTTT. This gives the protein CASSVAPSGGRTDTQYF.

V gene TRBV7-9 combines with J gene TRBJ2-4; no clear D. CDR1 and CDR2 from the germline V gene are SEHNR and FQNEAQ (reference sequence). The ends were cut back, 4 bases at V and 5 bases at J, with 9 bases in the middle. CDR3 size: 13 residues. In nucleotides, the CDR3 is TGTGCCAGCAGCTCTCCCTCAGAAAACATTCAGTACTTC. Encoded protein: CASSSPSENIQYF.

The CDR3 protein is CASRRTGRNQPQHF. The CDR3 DNA reads as TGTGCCAGCAGAAGAACAGGGCGCAATCAGCCCCAGCATTTT. This chain joins TRBV7-2 and TRBJ1-5; TRBD1 is a possible D gene (6 bases). The germline V gene encodes CDR1 SGHTA and CDR2 FQGNSA. The CDR3 runs to 14 residues. The V and J ends lost 6 bases and 2 bases respectively, with 11 bases between them. The full variable domain, rest sourced from reference TRBV7-2 and TRBJ1-5, is GAGVSQSPSNKVTEKGKDVELRCDPISGHTALYWYRQSLGQGLEFLIYFQGNSAPDKSGLPSDRFSAERTGGSVSTLTIQRTQQEDSAVYLCASRRTGRNQPQHFGDGTRLSIL.

J is TRBJ1-1 and V is TRBV18; possible D gene TRBD1, 5 bases. CDR3 length equals 12 residues. The germline CDR1 and CDR2 sequences are KGHSH and LQKENI. The V end was cut by 3 bases, the J end by 10 bases, with 12 bases between. The CDR3 here is CASSPTVLVAFF. The CDR3 DNA is TGTGCCAGCTCACCGACAGTCTTAGTAGCTTTCTTT. The full variable domain, rest sourced from reference TRBV18 and TRBJ1-1, is NAGVMQNPRHLVRRRGQEARLRCSPMKGHSHVYWYRQLPEEGLKFMVYLQKENIIDESGMPKERFSAEFPKEGPSILRIQQVVRGDSAAYFCASSPTVLVAFFGQGTRLTVV.

This chain links TRBV5-6 with TRBJ1-2; D ambiguous. CDR1 and CDR2 (germline): SGHDT, YYEEEE. The CDR3 sequence is 14 residues long. The V end lost 3 bases, the J end lost 7 bases, and 16 bases lay between the germline ends. The CDR3 loop reads CASSYWEGRRGYTF. The CDR3 DNA sequence: TGTGCCAGCAGCTACTGGGAGGGAAGACGTGGCTACACCTTC. The full variable domain, completed using reference TRBV5-6 and TRBJ1-2, is DAGVTQSPTHLIKTRGQQVTLRCSPKSGHDTVSWYQQALGQGPQFIFQYYEEEERQRGNFPDRFSGHQFPNYSSELNVNALLLGDSALYLCASSYWEGRRGYTFGSGTRLTVV.

This chain joins TRBV12-3 or TRBV12-4 and TRBJ1-2; D is unclear. The CDR3 totals 13 residues. V shed 3 bases and J shed 2 bases, with 7 bases lying between them. CDR3 sequence (DNA): TGTGCCAGCAGTTTTCTACAGAACTATGGCTACACCTTC. It codes for CASSFLQNYGYTF.

The rearrangement links TRBV30 to TRBJ2-3; TRBD2 agrees at 11 bases. Germline-derived CDR1 and CDR2 are GTSNPN and SVGIG (reference sequence). This CDR3 is built from 17 residues. V lost 3 bases, J lost 2 bases, and 10 bases stayed unmatched. The CDR3 DNA follows: TGTGCCTGGAGCCTAAACCTAGCGGGGGGCCCCACAGATACGCAGTATTTT. It yields the protein CAWSLNLAGGPTDTQYF.

The rearrangement joins TRBV7-8 to TRBJ2-1; 8 bases map to TRBD1. The V gene end was trimmed by 7 bases and the J gene end by 6 bases; junction bases not matched to a gene: 20. The CDR3 extends over 18 amino acids. Germline CDR1 reads SGHVS; CDR2 reads FQNEAQ. For the CDR3, the DNA is TGTGCCAGCAATCCAGCCCGTATTCCAGGGGGCGCAGGCAATGAGCAGTTCTTC. It is translated as CASNPARIPGGAGNEQFF.

The chain employs TRBV19 and TRBJ1-1, with 7 positions matching TRBD1. The CDR3 sequence is 14 residues long. With 3 bases clipped from V and 1 base from J, the junction kept 2 bases outside the gene matches. Germline CDR1 and CDR2: LNHDA and SQIVND (reference sequence). For the CDR3, the DNA is TGTGCCAGTAGTATCCACAGGGGGAACACTGAAGCTTTCTTT. Amino acid sequence: CASSIHRGNTEAFF.

The CDR3 is CGTYRLMGGYGYTF. The CDR3 nucleotides read TGTGGGACTTATCGGCTCATGGGGGGGTATGGCTACACCTTC. The chain has TRBV28 and TRBJ1-2; possibly TRBD1 for D (5 bases). Germline CDR1 reads MDHEN; CDR2 reads SYDVKM. The CDR3 extends over 14 amino acids.

The chain combines TRBV6-5 with TRBJ2-7, with 8 bases lining up with TRBD2. Germline-derived CDR1 and CDR2 are MNHEY and SVGAGI. Trimming took 6 bases from V and 5 from J; bases not matched to a gene: 9. The CDR3 covers 14 residues. The CDR3 protein is CASSLDRGGNEQYF. CDR3 DNA: TGTGCCAGCAGCCTCGACCGGGGGGGTAACGAGCAGTACTTC.

This rearrangement joins TRBV3-1 (or the pseudogene TRBV3-2) to TRBJ2-7; the D gene is possibly TRBD1 (5 bases). The V gene lost 4 bases and the J gene lost 6 bases, with 19 bases spanning the gap. Germline V lookup: CDR1 LGHDT, CDR2 YNNKEL (reference sequence). The CDR3 has 15 amino acids. Here the CDR3 DNA reads TGTGCCAGCAGCCGCCAGGCCGGCGGACACGGCGAGCAGTACTTC. This sequence encodes CASSRQAGGHGEQYF.

The gene calls are TRBV10-3 and TRBJ2-3; no firm D call. The CDR3 sequence is 16 residues long. CDR1 and CDR2 (germline): ENHRY, SYGVKD. The ends were cut back, 2 bases at V and 2 bases at J, with 14 bases in the middle. The CDR3 sequence: CAISEADKDFTDTQYF. In DNA, the CDR3 is TGTGCCATCAGTGAGGCTGACAAGGATTTCACAGATACGCAGTATTTT.

The chain recombines TRBV6-2 or TRBV6-3 with TRBJ1-3; D perhaps matches TRBD1 (6 bases). CDR3 size: 16 residues. Per germline, CDR1 MNHEY and CDR2 SVGEGT. V was shortened by 6 bases and J by 1 base, with 16 bases between the two germline ends. This CDR3 reads CASRPTGTASGNTIYF. The DNA for the CDR3 is TGTGCCAGCAGGCCTACAGGGACCGCGTCTGGAAACACCATATATTTT.

The chain employs TRBV5-1 and TRBJ1-1; a weak D match, TRBD1 (6 bases). In germline, CDR1 is SGHRS, CDR2 YFSETQ. Trimming took 5 bases from V and 1 from J, leaving 9 bases between them. This CDR3 contains 13 residues. The CDR3 sequence is CASSGQPNTEAFF. The CDR3 nucleotides are TGCGCCAGCAGTGGACAGCCGAACACTGAAGCTTTCTTT.

V usage is TRBV4-2 and J usage is TRBJ1-1; no clear D gene. The CDR3 has 14 amino acids. V was shortened by 3 bases and J by 1 base, with 9 bases between the two germline ends. Per the germline V gene, CDR1 is LGHNA and CDR2 is YNFKEQ. The DNA for the CDR3 is TGTGCCAGCAGCCAGCCCCAGCGGAACACTGAAGCTTTCTTT. Amino acid sequence: CASSQPQRNTEAFF.

This clone is a singleton in its sample. The genes are TRBV23-1 and TRBJ1-2, with D maybe TRBD1 (6 bases). TRBV23-1 qualifies as an ORF whose function is uncertain. The CDR3 loop spans 13 amino acids. Trimming shortened V by 0 bases and J by 4 bases, and 6 bases separated the two germline ends. The CDR3 spells CASSQSGGYGYTF. The CDR3 region has the DNA TGCGCCAGCAGTCAATCAGGGGGCTATGGCTACACCTTC.

This clone occurred once. The gene calls are TRBV24-1 and TRBJ2-2; perhaps TRBD2 as D (7 bases). Trimming pared 10 bases from V and 6 bases from J, leaving 14 bases between. The CDR3 totals 13 residues. Germline V CDR1 and CDR2: KGHDR, SFDVKD. DNA of the CDR3: TGTGCCACGAGAGAGGGGGGGGCCGGGGAGCTGTTTTTT. This translates into CATREGGAGELFF.

This sequence joins TRBV4-2 and TRBJ1-4; D gene unclear. The CDR3 consists of 13 residues. Trimming cost V 1 base and J 6 bases, with 6 bases left between them. Looked up from germline, CDR1 is LGHNA and CDR2 is YNFKEQ. CDR3 in amino acids: CASSQGGHEKLFF. For the CDR3, the DNA is TGTGCCAGCAGCCAAGGAGGGCATGAAAAACTGTTTTTT.

This chain joins TRBV2 and TRBJ2-1, with D maybe TRBD1 (5 bases). The germline V and J ends were trimmed by 11 bases and 0 bases, with 11 bases remaining between them. Germline lookup yields CDR1 SNHLY and CDR2 FYNNEI. This CDR3 is 13 amino acids long. Here the CDR3 DNA reads TGTGCCGGACACCCTAGCTCCTACAATGAGCAGTTCTTC. Amino acid sequence: CAGHPSSYNEQFF. Drawing the rest from reference TRBV2 and TRBJ2-1, the complete variable domain is EPEVTQTPSHQVTQMGQEVILRCVPISNHLYFYWYRQILGQKVEFLVSFYNNEISEKSEIFDDQFSVERPDGSNFTLKIRSTKLEDSAMYFCAGHPSSYNEQFFGPGTRLTVL.

Only one count was recorded for this clone. The chain is built from TRBV27 and TRBJ1-1; 7 bases agree with TRBD1. Germline CDR1 and CDR2: MNHEY and SMNVEV (reference sequence). This CDR3 is built from 14 residues. V was clipped by 7 bases and J by 3 bases; unmatched bases: 8. CDR3 in DNA: TGTGCCAGCACCGACAGGGTGGGGGACACTGAAGCTTTCTTT. This encodes CASTDRVGDTEAFF.

This chain uses TRBV6-5 with TRBJ2-2; 7 bases line up with TRBD1. Per the germline V gene, CDR1 is MNHEY and CDR2 is SVGAGI. The CDR3 contains 15 residues. The V gene end was trimmed by 6 bases and the J gene end by 3 bases; junction bases not matched to a gene: 7. This chain's CDR3 is CASSPYRGDTGELFF. The CDR3 region has the DNA TGTGCCAGCAGCCCCTACAGGGGAGACACCGGGGAGCTGTTTTTT.

This clone was found a few times. The J gene is TRBJ1-3, the V gene TRBV6-5; D might be TRBD1 (6 bases). The V and J ends lost 9 bases and 0 bases respectively, with 12 bases between them. The CDR3 spans 14 residues. Germline V gives CDR1 MNHEY, CDR2 SVGAGI. In DNA, the CDR3 is TGTGCCAGTGGGGGGGGGCTCTCTGGAAACACCATATATTTT. Amino acid sequence: CASGGGLSGNTIYF.

The chain has TRBV24-1 and TRBJ1-1; D uncertain. Deletions cut 7 bases from V and 3 bases from J, with 14 bases between. The CDR3 sequence is 14 residues long. Germline V gives CDR1 KGHDR, CDR2 SFDVKD. CDR3 in DNA: TGTGCCACCAGCCGAGGGAATTGGGACACTGAAGCTTTCTTT. This encodes CATSRGNWDTEAFF.

The CDR3 region has the DNA TGTGCCATCAGTATAGCGGGGGCCTACACCGGGGAGCTGTTTTTT. It translates to CAISIAGAYTGELFF. This chain joins TRBV10-3 and TRBJ2-2; 9 nucleotides line up with TRBD2. Germline lookup yields CDR1 ENHRY and CDR2 SYGVKD. J lost 3 bases, V lost 5 bases, and 4 bases had no gene match. The CDR3 extends over 15 amino acids.

This rearrangement joins TRBV19 to TRBJ1-6, with D hard to call. CDR1 and CDR2 (germline): LNHDA, SQIVND (reference sequence). The CDR3 runs to 17 residues. V lost 3 bases to trimming and J lost 14 bases, with 26 bases between them. The CDR3 DNA reads as TGTGCCAGTAGTATCCATGATGCGGGTTTCGTGTTCACGTCCCTCCACTTT. It codes for CASSIHDAGFVFTSLHF. Full variable domain (outside the CDR3, taken from reference TRBV19 and TRBJ1-6): DGGITQSPKYLFRKEGQNVTLSCEQNLNHDAMYWYRQDPGQGLRLIYYSQIVNDFQKGDIAEGYSVSREKKESFPLTVTSAQKNPTAFYLCASSIHDAGFVFTSLHFGNGTRLTVT.